What follows are 2 T cell receptor beta chains derived from one specimen sequenced in a study of blood T cell repertoires in COVID-19. The assay was immunoSEQ multiplex PCR, and TCRdb's table has in-frame clones only and misses some. The sample lists 150,000 or so clones; around 84% were seen once. Input material: peripheral blood. The receptor set was obtained from a woman between 50 and 59 years old with COVID-19, enrolled during active disease.

The V and J genes are TRBV12-5 and TRBJ1-5; D possibly corresponds to TRBD1 (6 bases). From germline, CDR1 is LGHNT and CDR2 FRNRAP. The ends were cut back, 5 bases at V and 2 bases at J, with 13 bases in the middle. This CDR3 has 15 amino acids. CDR3 region: CASGGSEGGNQPQHF. The CDR3 DNA is TGTGCTAGTGGTGGCTCTGAGGGGGGCAATCAGCCCCAGCATTTT. The variable domain in full, completed from reference TRBV12-5 and TRBJ1-5, reads DARVTQTPRHKVTEMGQEVTMRCQPILGHNTVFWYRQTMMQGLELLAYFRNRAPLDDSGMPKDRFSAEMPDATLATLKIQPSEPRDSAVYFCASGGSEGGNQPQHFGDGTRLSIL.

The rearrangement uses TRBV24-1 and TRBJ1-3; 8 bases are shared with TRBD1. The CDR3 consists of 16 residues. Germline CDR1 is KGHDR and CDR2 is SFDVKD. The V segment lost 3 bases and the J segment 2 bases; nucleotides outside the gene matches: 5. This chain's CDR3 is CATSDRQGITGNTIYF. The CDR3 region has the DNA TGTGCCACCAGTGATAGACAGGGGATCACTGGAAACACCATATATTTT.